These 15 T cell receptor beta chains originate from one sample sequenced in a study of T cells in Graves' hyperthyroidism and ophthalmopathy. Amplification of TCR beta CDR3 regions used RNA as the template. TCR CDR3 underwent first-round RT-PCR with the HTBI primer set. TCRdb independently ran MiXCR on the multiplex PCR reads; one entry per CDR3 protein. The sample records about 500,000 distinct CDR3 sequences, around 50% being singletons. The sequencing input was peripheral blood or thyroid tissue (not recorded which). Receptor source: an adult woman with Graves' disease, either hyperthyroidism or ophthalmopathy (not recorded which).

The CDR3 DNA reads as TGTGCCAGCAGTCGGCAATCGTTTAACAATGAGCAGTTCTTC. It translates to CASSRQSFNNEQFF. This rearrangement joins TRBV2 to TRBJ2-1, with D unclear. Germline values: CDR1 SNHLY, CDR2 FYNNEI. The CDR3 has 14 amino acids. With 5 bases removed from V and 5 bases from J, the gap between germline ends came to 13 bases.

This clonotype was seen a few times. The J gene is TRBJ2-2, the V gene TRBV20-1; D is ambiguous. CDR1 and CDR2 (germline): DFQATT, SNEGSKA (reference sequence). The ends were cut back, 0 bases at V and 7 bases at J, with 9 bases in the middle. The CDR3 totals 13 residues. The CDR3 sequence: CSARDYAGGELFF. The DNA for the CDR3 is TGCAGTGCTAGAGATTACGCCGGCGGGGAGCTGTTTTTT.

This clonotype was seen only a few times. This chain joins TRBV15 and TRBJ2-5; D is possibly TRBD1 or TRBD2 (6 bases each). The CDR3 spans 17 residues. Germline V gene lookup returns CDR1 LNHNV and CDR2 YYDKDF (reference sequence). V was cut by 1 base and J by 11 bases, with 26 bases left in between. This chain's CDR3 is CATSRAGAEHPREGQYF. DNA for the CDR3: TGTGCCACCAGCAGAGCGGGGGCAGAGCACCCAAGAGAGGGGCAGTACTTC.

The chain links TRBV2 to TRBJ1-6; D perhaps matches TRBD1 (6 bases). Trimming took 6 bases from V and 8 from J, leaving 14 bases between them. The CDR3 is 14 residues long. Germline values: CDR1 SNHLY, CDR2 FYNNEI. The CDR3 loop is CASRAWGGYSPLHF. The CDR3 DNA is TGTGCCAGCAGGGCCTGGGGGGGCTATTCACCCCTCCACTTT.

A few counts support this clonotype. The chain links TRBV30 to TRBJ1-1; weak D call: TRBD1 (5 bases). The CDR3 is 14 amino acids. V lost 4 bases and J 2 bases, leaving 14 bases between the germline ends. The V gene's germline CDR1 is GTSNPN and CDR2 SVGIG (reference sequence). DNA of the CDR3: TGTGCCTGGAATGAGGGACGGGTAAACACTGAAGCTTTCTTT. It encodes CAWNEGRVNTEAFF.

This clonotype has just a few counts. The rearrangement uses TRBV10-3 and TRBJ2-2, with 10 bases lining up with TRBD2. V gave up 6 bases and J gave up 7 bases; unmatched junction bases: 8. Germline V lookup: CDR1 ENHRY, CDR2 SYGVKD. CDR3 length: 15 amino acids. CDR3 amino acids: CAIRFALAGGGELFF. As DNA, the CDR3 is TGTGCCATCAGATTTGCTTTAGCGGGAGGCGGGGAGCTGTTTTTT.

The V gene is TRBV14, the J gene TRBJ2-1; TRBD2 aligns across 9 bases. The CDR3 totals 14 residues. Germline trimming cut 4 bases from V and 8 bases from J; bases unmatched to any gene: 6. Germline V gene data show CDR1 as SGHDN and CDR2 as FVKESK. CDR3 loop: CASSPTGTSYEQFF. The CDR3 DNA follows: TGTGCCAGCAGCCCCACCGGGACTAGCTATGAGCAGTTCTTC.

This clonotype was recorded a few times. The CDR3 bases are TGTGCGAGCGCCGCCGAGTCCGGAAACACCATATATTTT. Amino acid sequence: CASAAESGNTIYF. This chain links TRBV2 with TRBJ1-3; D unclear. The CDR3 runs to 13 residues. Looked up from germline, CDR1 is SNHLY and CDR2 is FYNNEI.

The chain links TRBV10-2 to TRBJ1-2, with D perhaps TRBD1 (5 bases). This CDR3 is 14 amino acids long. CDR1 WSHSY and CDR2 SAAADI come from the germline V gene. V was shortened by 4 bases and J by 5 bases, with 14 bases between the two germline ends. Here the CDR3 reads CASSAQGTTYGYTF. The DNA of the CDR3 is TGCGCCAGCAGTGCCCAAGGGACGACTTATGGCTACACCTTC.

This clonotype was found a few times. The genes are TRBV4-1 and TRBJ2-2; D gene ambiguous. V lost 4 bases and J 2 bases, leaving 14 bases between the germline ends. Germline V gene lookup returns CDR1 MGHRA and CDR2 YSYEKL. The CDR3 extends over 16 amino acids. For the CDR3, the DNA is TGCGCCAGCAGCCCACGGGTCCGGGCTAACACCGGGGAGCTGTTTTTT. It yields the protein CASSPRVRANTGELFF.

The chain uses TRBV5-8 and TRBJ2-5, with D possibly matching TRBD1 (5 bases). The CDR3 length is 15 residues. Trimming took 3 bases from V and 2 from J, leaving 14 bases between them. Germline V CDR1 and CDR2: SGHTS, YDEGEE. In DNA, the CDR3 is TGTGCCAGCAGCTCGGGTGGGGCGGTACAAGAGACCCAGTACTTC. It is translated as CASSSGGAVQETQYF.

This clonotype was seen a handful of times. The J gene is TRBJ2-2, the V gene TRBV7-3; 10 positions match TRBD2. Germline V lookup: CDR1 SGHTA, CDR2 FQGTGA. After removal of 1 base from V and 4 bases from J, the junction contained 9 bases not matched to a gene. The length of the CDR3 is 18 residues. The CDR3 nucleotides read TGTGCCAGCAGCTTAATGCCCAGCGGGAGGGCCCCCACCGGGGAGCTGTTTTTT. Translation: CASSLMPSGRAPTGELFF.

V gene TRBV15 combines with J gene TRBJ2-7; tentative D call: TRBD2 (6 bases). The ends were cut back, 3 bases at V and 1 base at J, with 16 bases in the middle. Germline loops: CDR1 LNHNV, CDR2 YYDKDF (reference sequence). The CDR3 sequence is 16 residues long. This CDR3 reads CATSSARGLASYEQYF. The CDR3 nucleotides read TGTGCCACCAGCAGCGCCCGGGGGTTAGCTTCCTACGAGCAGTACTTC.

This clonotype was picked up many times. V and J are TRBV9 and TRBJ1-5; D gene ambiguous. The CDR3 contains 13 residues. Germline V gene data show CDR1 as SGDLS and CDR2 as YYNGEE. Trimming stripped 0 bases from V and 4 bases from J, with 5 bases between. The CDR3 protein is CASSVDPNQPQHF. CDR3 coding DNA: TGTGCCAGCAGCGTAGATCCGAATCAGCCCCAGCATTTT.

The chain employs TRBV7-9 and TRBJ2-7, with D perhaps matching TRBD1 (5 bases). The CDR3 is made up of 12 amino acids. Germline V CDR1 and CDR2: SEHNR, FQNEAQ (reference sequence). The V gene lost 8 bases and the J gene lost 5 bases, with 13 bases spanning the gap. The CDR3 here is CASLGVVDEQYF. Written as DNA, the CDR3 is TGTGCCAGCCTAGGGGTGGTAGACGAGCAGTACTTC.